A selection of T cell receptor beta chains follows, all from one sample in a study of shared clonotypes between healthy human individuals. Using immunoSEQ multiplex PCR, the repertoire was profiled, and TCRdb retains in-frame clones only, with some absent. The repertoire holds about 2.1 million clones, with about 92% as singletons. Sequenced input: naive CD8+ T cells from PBMCs. The receptors shown here come from a man aged 18 to 30 in good health. Some clones in this sample may be carry-over from other donors' samples. CDR3s leave out the opening cysteine and the closing phenylalanine or tryptophan. Each record gives: V gene, CDR3 length, D gene, clone size, CDR3 protein. D genes are given only for firm matches. The size of a clone is reported for some rows only, either as once, few or many, or as a class for expanded clones.

TRBV11-2	15	TRBD1	.	ASSLGPGQGSADTQY
TRBV28	13	TRBD1	.	ASSFAEGARSEQY
TRBV7-9	13	.	.	ASSRPTPGTGELF
TRBV7-9	14	TRBD2	.	ASRATSGRSYNEQF
TRBV7-9	14	TRBD2	.	ASSLHRTSGGYEQY
TRBV6-1	11	.	.	ASLGGPYNEQF
TRBV6-1	12	.	once	AIRFLTGGEGYT
TRBV9	13	.	.	ASSGSEPSVDGYT
TRBV4-2	12	.	.	ASSQDVGSEKLF
TRBV9	14	.	.	ASSEPRQGNTGELF
TRBV28	11	.	.	AILDGLNTEAF
TRBV7-8	12	TRBD1	once	ASTKYRGLAEQF
TRBV5-4	11	.	.	ASSFFLPGEQY
TRBV9	11	.	.	ASSSAATDTQY
TRBV27	13	TRBD1	.	ASSYDRVGSYEQY
TRBV27	11	.	.	ASSFPGTDTQY
TRBV30	12	.	.	AWAEVGNNNEQF
TRBV11-2	13	.	.	ASSAVGAANEKLF
TRBV7-9	14	TRBD1	.	ASSFAGQGASYGYT
TRBV6-6	14	TRBD2	.	ASSPGTSGRIETQY
TRBV5-1	14	.	.	ASSQLEGHFGYEQY
TRBV28	13	TRBD2	.	ASSLLAGITDTQY
TRBV27	12	.	.	ASSLGGGPGEQY
TRBV11-1	14	.	.	ASSHPLVAPLNEQF
TRBV7-9	12	.	.	ASSGPGPNYEQY
TRBV27	11	.	.	ASSLFANYGYT
TRBV28	13	.	.	ASSLYSGHKNIQY
TRBV14	13	.	.	ASSPTQGRAYEQY
TRBV21-1	13	.	.	ASSKSRDRFYEQY
TRBV11-1	13	TRBD2	.	ASSYLAGFSYEQY
TRBV13	10	.	.	ASSSTGSEQY
TRBV7-3	13	TRBD2	.	ASSLGTSVPETQY
TRBV14	12	.	once	ASSQWGNTGELF
TRBV6-5	13	TRBD2	.	ASRLLAGSSYEQY
TRBV27	12	TRBD1	.	ASWDRLGNQPQH
TRBV11-2	13	TRBD1	.	ASSSTSKTGYGYT
TRBV6-4	16	.	once	ASSDLTLPGGILYEQY
TRBV9	12	TRBD1	.	ASSGPTGTYEQY
TRBV7-8	15	TRBD1	.	ASSLSQGQGRTGELF
TRBV5-1	13	TRBD2	.	ASSPGTSGSREQF
TRBV7-8	8	.	.	ASSRETQY
TRBV28	16	.	.	ASSLHSSVGPTNEKLF
TRBV4-2	16	TRBD2	once	ASSQDDRTSSPTYEQY
TRBV11-2	13	.	.	ASSLGASDYYEQY
TRBV19	12	.	once	ASSESGRSEKLF
TRBV28	12	.	.	ASSLGGRPYEQY
TRBV7-2	13	.	.	ASSQSGVAYNEQF
TRBV18	17	.	.	ASSPPIISGTYSGNTIY
TRBV29-1	11	TRBD1	once	SVLTDRGSGYT
TRBV15	15	TRBD1	.	ATSRGTGGSGANVLT